What follows describes a single T cell receptor (beta chain). Antigen: not known. The entry originates in a study of cytomegalovirus exposure and HLA in healthy donors. Findings of the study overall: Later analysis found that TCR beta chains associated with HLA were more clonally expanded than other, equally common chains. When analyzed later, a missense DCLRE1C variant was found to be linked to TCR beta V- and J-gene trimming. The study recorded 164 TCR beta chains that were cytomegalovirus-associated.

Donors in the study were healthy people who gave bone marrow. Use of 60 Vbeta and 13 Jbeta primers characterized the PCR. Produced via immunoSEQ multiplex PCR; TCRdb's table is partial and in-frame only. Of roughly 190,000 clones in the sample, over 70% were seen once. Losses at the gene ends were 0 bases for V and 4 bases for J; bases not matched to a gene: 3. The CDR3 totals 14 residues. Germline V gene lookup returns CDR1 LGHNA and CDR2 YNFKEQ. The source material was PBMCs. The TCR originated in a middle-aged man in good health and CMV-seropositive. V and J are TRBV4-2 and TRBJ2-7, with TRBD2 identical over 7 bases. This chain's CDR3 is CASSQESGNYEQYF. As DNA, the CDR3 is TGTGCCAGCAGCCAAGAGAGCGGGAATTACGAGCAGTACTTC.